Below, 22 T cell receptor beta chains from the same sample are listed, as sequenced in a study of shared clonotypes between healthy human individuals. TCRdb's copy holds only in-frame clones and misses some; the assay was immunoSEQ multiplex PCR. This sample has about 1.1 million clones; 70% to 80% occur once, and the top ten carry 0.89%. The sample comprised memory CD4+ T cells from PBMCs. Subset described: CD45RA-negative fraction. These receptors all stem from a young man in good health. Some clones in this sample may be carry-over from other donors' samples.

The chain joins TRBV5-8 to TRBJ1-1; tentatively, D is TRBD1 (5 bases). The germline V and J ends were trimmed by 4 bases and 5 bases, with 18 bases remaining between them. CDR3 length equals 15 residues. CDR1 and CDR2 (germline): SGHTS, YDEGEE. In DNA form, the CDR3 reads TGTGCCAGCAGCAGTGGGACGGTGGGAGGGACTGAAGCTTTCTTT. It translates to CASSSGTVGGTEAFF.

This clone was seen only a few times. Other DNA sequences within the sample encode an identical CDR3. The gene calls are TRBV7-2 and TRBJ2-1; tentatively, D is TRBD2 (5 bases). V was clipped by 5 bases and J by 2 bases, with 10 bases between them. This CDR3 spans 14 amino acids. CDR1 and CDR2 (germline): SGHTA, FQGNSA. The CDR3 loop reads CASSLGLAYNEQFF. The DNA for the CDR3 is TGTGCCAGCAGCCTAGGACTGGCCTACAATGAGCAGTTCTTC.

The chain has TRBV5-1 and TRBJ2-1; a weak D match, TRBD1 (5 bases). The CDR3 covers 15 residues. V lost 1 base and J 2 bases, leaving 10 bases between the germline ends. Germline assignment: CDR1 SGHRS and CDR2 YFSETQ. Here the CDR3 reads CASSLQQGTYNEQFF. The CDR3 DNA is TGCGCCAGCAGCTTGCAGCAGGGAACCTACAATGAGCAGTTCTTC.

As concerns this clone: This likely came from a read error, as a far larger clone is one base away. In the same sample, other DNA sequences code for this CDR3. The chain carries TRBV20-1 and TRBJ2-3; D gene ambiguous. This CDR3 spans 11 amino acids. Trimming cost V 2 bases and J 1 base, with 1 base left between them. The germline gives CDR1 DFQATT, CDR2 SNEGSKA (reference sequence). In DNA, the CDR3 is TGCAGTGCTAGACGCACAGATACGCAGTATTTT. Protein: CSARRTDTQYF.

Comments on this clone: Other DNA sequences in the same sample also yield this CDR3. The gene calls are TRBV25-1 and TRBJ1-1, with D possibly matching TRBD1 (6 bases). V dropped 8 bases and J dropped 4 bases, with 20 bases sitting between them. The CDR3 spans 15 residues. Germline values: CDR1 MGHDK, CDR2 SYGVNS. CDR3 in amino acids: CASSRGGLGGTEAFF. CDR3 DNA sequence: TGTGCCAGCTCCCGAGGGGGGCTGGGGGGCACTGAAGCTTTCTTT.

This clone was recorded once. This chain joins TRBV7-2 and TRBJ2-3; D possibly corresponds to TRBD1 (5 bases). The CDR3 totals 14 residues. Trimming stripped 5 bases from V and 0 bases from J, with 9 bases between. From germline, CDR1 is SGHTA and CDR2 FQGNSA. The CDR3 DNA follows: TGTGCCAGCAGCCAAGACAGCAGCACAGATACGCAGTATTTT. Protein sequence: CASSQDSSTDTQYF.

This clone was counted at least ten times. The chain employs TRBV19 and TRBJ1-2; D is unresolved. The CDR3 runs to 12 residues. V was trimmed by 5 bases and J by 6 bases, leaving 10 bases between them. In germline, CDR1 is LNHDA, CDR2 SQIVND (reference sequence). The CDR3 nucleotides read TGTGCCAGTAGTCAGAGGGCTGATGGCTACACCTTC. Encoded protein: CASSQRADGYTF.

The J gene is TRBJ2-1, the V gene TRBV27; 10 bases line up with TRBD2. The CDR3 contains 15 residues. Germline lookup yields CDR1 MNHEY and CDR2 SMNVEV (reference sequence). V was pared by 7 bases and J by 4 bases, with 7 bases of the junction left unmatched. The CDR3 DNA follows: TGTGCCAGCAAGCTAGCGGGAGTGGGGTACAATGAGCAGTTCTTC. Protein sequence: CASKLAGVGYNEQFF.

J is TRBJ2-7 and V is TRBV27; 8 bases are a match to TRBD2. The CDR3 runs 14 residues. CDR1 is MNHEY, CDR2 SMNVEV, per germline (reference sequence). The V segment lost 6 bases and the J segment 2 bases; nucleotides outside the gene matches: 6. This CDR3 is CASSLSGTTYEQYF. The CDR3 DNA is TGTGCCAGCAGCCTTAGCGGGACAACCTACGAGCAGTACTTC.

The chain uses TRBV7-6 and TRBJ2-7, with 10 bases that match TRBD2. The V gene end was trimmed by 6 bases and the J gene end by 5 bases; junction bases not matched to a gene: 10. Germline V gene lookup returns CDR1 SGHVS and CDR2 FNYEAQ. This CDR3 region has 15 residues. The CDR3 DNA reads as TGTGCCAGCAGTCCTACCGGGACTAGCGTCCACGAGCAGTACTTC. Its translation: CASSPTGTSVHEQYF.

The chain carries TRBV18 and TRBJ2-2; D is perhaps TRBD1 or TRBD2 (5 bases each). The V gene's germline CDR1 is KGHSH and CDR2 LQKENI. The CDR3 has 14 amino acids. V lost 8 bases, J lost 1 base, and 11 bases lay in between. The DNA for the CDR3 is TGTGCCAGCGCCCGGGACCAGAACACCGGGGAGCTGTTTTTT. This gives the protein CASARDQNTGELFF.

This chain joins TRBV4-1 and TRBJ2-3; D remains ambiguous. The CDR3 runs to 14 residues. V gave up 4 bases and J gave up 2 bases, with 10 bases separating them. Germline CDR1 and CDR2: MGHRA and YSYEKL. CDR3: CASSLGPSTDTQYF. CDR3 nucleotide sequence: TGCGCCAGCAGCCTGGGCCCTTCCACAGATACGCAGTATTTT.

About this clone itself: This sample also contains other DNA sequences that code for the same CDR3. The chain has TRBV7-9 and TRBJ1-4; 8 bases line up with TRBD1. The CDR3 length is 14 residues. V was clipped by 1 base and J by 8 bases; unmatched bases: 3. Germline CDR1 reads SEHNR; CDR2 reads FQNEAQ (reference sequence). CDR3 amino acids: CASSLVGTGEKLFF. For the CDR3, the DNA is TGTGCCAGCAGCTTAGTTGGGACAGGAGAAAAACTGTTTTTT.

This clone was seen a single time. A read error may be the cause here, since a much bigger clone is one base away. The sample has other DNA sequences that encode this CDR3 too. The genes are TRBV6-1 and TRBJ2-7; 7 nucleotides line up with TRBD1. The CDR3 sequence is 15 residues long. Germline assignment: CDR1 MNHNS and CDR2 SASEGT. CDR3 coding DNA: TGTGCAAGCAGTGTCACAGGGGAAGGACCTAACGAGCAGTACTTC. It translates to CASSVTGEGPNEQYF.

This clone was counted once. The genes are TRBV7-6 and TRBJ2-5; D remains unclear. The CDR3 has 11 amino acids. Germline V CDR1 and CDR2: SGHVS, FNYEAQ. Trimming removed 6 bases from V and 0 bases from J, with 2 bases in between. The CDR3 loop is CASRDQETQYF. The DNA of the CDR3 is TGTGCCAGCAGGGACCAAGAGACCCAGTACTTC. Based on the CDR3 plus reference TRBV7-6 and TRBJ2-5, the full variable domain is GAGVSQSPRYKVTKRGQDVALRCDPISGHVSLYWYRQALGQGPEFLTYFNYEAQQDKSGLPNDRFSAERPEGSISTLTIQRTEQRDSAMYRCASRDQETQYFGPGTRLLVL.

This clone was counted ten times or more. The CDR3 here is CASSFTTGSIGTEAFF. The CDR3 coding sequence is TGTGCCAGCAGCTTCACGACAGGGAGTATCGGCACTGAAGCTTTCTTT. This rearrangement joins TRBV11-1 to TRBJ1-1; 7 bases map to TRBD1. The CDR3 runs 16 residues. CDR1 is SGHAT and CDR2 is FQDESV in the germline V gene (reference sequence). V shed 3 bases, J shed 4 bases, and the junction held 11 bases outside the gene matches.

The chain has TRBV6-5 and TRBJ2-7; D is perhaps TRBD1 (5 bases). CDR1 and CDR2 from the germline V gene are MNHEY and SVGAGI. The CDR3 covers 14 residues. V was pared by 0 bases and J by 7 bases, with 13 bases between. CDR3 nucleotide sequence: TGTGCCAGCAGTTACTCATCAGGGTCGAAGGAGCAGTACTTC. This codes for CASSYSSGSKEQYF.

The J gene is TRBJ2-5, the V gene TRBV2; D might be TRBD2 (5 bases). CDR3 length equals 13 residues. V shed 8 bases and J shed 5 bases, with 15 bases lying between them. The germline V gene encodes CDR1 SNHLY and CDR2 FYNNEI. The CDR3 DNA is TGTGCCAGCGGAAAGCAAGGAGGTGAGACCCAGTACTTC. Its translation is CASGKQGGETQYF.

Here the CDR3 reads CASSGDRNLYGYTF. The CDR3 DNA reads TGTGCCAGCAGTGGGGACAGAAACCTCTATGGCTACACCTTC. The rearrangement joins TRBV2 to TRBJ1-2, with TRBD1 matching over 7 bases. The V gene end was trimmed by 4 bases and the J gene end by 4 bases; junction bases not matched to a gene: 6. The CDR3 sequence is 14 residues long. Germline assignment: CDR1 SNHLY and CDR2 FYNNEI.

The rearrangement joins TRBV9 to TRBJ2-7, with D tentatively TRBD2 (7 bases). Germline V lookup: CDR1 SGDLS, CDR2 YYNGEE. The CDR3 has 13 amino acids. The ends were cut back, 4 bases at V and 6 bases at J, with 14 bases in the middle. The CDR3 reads CASSPRGGGEQYF. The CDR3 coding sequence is TGTGCCAGCAGCCCCCGGGGAGGGGGCGAGCAGTACTTC.

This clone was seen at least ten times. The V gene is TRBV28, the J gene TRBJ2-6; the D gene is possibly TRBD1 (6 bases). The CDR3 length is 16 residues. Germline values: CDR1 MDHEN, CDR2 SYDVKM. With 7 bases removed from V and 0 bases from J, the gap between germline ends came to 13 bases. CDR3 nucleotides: TGTGCCAGCACAGGAATAGGGGGCTCTGGGGCCAACGTCCTGACTTTC. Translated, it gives CASTGIGGSGANVLTF.

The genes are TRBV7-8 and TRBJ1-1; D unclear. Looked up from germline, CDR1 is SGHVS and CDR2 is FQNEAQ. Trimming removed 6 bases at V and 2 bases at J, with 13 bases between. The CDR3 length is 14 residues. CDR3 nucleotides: TGTGCCAGCAGTGCCCTTTGGGGAAACACTGAAGCTTTCTTT. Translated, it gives CASSALWGNTEAFF.